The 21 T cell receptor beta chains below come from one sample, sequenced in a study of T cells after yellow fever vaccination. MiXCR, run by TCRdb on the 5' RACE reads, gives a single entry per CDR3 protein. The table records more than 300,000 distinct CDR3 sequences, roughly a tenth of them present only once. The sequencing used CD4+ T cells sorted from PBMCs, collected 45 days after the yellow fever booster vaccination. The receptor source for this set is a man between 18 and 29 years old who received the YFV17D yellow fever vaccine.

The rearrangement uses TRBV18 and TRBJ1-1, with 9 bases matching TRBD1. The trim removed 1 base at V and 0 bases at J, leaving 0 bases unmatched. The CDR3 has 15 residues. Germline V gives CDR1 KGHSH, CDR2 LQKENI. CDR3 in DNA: TGTGCCAGCTCACCACGACAGGGGGTGAACACTGAAGCTTTCTTT. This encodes CASSPRQGVNTEAFF.

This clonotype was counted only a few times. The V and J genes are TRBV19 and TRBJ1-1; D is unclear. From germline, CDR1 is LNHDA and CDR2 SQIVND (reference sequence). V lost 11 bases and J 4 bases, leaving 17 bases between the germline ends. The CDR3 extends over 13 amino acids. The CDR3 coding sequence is TGTGCCTCTAAGGTTCCAGGAGGCACTGAAGCTTTCTTT. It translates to CASKVPGGTEAFF.

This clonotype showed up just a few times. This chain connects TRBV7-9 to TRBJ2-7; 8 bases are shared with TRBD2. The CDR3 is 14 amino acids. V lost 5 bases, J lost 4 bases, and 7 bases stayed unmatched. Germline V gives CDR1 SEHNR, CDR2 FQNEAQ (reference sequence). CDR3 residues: CASSPERGPYEQYV. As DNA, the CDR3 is TGTGCCAGCAGCCCCGAGCGGGGGCCTTACGAGCAGTACGTC.

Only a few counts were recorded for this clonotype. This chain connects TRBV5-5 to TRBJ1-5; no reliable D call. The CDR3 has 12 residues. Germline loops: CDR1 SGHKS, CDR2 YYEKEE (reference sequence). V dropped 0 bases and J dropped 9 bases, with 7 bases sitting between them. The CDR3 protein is CASSLGKGPQHF. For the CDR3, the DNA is TGTGCCAGCAGCTTGGGCAAGGGGCCCCAGCATTTT.

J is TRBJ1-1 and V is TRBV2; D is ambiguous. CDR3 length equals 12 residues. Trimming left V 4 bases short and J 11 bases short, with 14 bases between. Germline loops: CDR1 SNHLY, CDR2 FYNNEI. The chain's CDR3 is CASSVQMRDAFF. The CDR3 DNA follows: TGTGCCAGCAGTGTTCAGATGCGCGACGCTTTCTTT.

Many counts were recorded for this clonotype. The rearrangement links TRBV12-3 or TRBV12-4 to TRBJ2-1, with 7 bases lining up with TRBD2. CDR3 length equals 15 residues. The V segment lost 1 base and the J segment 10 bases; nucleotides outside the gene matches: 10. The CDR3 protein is CASSLGGGVKREQFF. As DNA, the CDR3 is TGTGCCAGCAGTTTAGGGGGGGGAGTTAAGAGGGAGCAGTTCTTC.

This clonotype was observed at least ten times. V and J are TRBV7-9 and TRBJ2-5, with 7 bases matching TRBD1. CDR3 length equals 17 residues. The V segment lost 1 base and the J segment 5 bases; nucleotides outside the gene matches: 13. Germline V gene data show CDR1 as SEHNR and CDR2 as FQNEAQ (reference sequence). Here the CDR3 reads CASSLGTGVLLGETQYF. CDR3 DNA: TGTGCCAGCAGCTTAGGCACAGGGGTACTTTTGGGGGAGACCCAGTACTTC.

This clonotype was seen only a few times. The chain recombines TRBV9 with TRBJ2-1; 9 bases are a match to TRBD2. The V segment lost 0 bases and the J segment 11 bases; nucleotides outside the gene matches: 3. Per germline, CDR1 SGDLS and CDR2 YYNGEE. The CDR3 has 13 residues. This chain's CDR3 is CASSVESGGQQFF. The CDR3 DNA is TGTGCCAGCAGCGTAGAAAGCGGGGGGCAGCAGTTCTTC. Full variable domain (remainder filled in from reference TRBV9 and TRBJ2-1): DSGVTQTPKHLITATGQRVTLRCSPRSGDLSVYWYQQSLDQGLQFLIQYYNGEERAKGNILERFSAQQFPDLHSELNLSSLELGDSALYFCASSVESGGQQFFGPGTRLTVL.

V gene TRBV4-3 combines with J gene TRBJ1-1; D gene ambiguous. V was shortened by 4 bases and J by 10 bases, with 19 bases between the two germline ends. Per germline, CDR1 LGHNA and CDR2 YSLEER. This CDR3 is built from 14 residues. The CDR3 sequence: CASSLIPVGGGAFF. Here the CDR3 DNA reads TGCGCCAGCAGCCTTATACCTGTGGGCGGAGGAGCTTTCTTT.

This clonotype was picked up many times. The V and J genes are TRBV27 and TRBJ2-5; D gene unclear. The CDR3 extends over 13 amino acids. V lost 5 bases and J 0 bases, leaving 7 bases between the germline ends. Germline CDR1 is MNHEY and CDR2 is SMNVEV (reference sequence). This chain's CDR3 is CASSTRYQETQYF. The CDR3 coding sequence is TGTGCCAGCAGTACGAGGTACCAAGAGACCCAGTACTTC.

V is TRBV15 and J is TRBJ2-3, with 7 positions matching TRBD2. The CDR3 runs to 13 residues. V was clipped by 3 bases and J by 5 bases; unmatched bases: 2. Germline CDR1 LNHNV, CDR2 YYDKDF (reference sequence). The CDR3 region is CATSRGGGDTQYF. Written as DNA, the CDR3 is TGTGCCACCAGCAGGGGCGGGGGAGATACGCAGTATTTT.

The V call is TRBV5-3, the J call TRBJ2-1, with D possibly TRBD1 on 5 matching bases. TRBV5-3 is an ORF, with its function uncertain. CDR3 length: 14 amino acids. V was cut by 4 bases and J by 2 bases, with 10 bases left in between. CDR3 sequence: CARSPRAAYNEQFF. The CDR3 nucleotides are TGTGCCAGAAGCCCCAGGGCGGCCTACAATGAGCAGTTCTTC.

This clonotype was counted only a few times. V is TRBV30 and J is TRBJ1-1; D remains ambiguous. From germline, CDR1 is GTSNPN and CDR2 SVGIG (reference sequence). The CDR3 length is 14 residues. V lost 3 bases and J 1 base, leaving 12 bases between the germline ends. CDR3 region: CAWSPLTPNTEAFF. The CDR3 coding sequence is TGTGCCTGGAGCCCCCTTACACCGAACACTGAAGCTTTCTTT.

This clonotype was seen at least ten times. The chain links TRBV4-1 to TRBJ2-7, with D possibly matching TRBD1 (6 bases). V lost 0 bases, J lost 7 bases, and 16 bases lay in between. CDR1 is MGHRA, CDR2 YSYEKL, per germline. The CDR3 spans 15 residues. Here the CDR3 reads CASSQEGGRGGEQYV. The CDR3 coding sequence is TGCGCCAGCAGCCAAGAGGGTGGCAGGGGTGGTGAGCAGTACGTC.

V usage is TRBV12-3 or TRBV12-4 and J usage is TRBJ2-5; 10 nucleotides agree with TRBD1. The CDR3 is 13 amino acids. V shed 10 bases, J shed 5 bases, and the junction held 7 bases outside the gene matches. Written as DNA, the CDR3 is TGTGCCACCCGACAGGGGGCCGGGGAGACCCAGTACTTC. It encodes CATRQGAGETQYF.

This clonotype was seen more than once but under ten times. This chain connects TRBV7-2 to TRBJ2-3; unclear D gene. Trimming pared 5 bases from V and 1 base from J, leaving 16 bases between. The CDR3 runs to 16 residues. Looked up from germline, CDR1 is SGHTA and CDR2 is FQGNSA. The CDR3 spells CASSRYGHGGTDTQYF. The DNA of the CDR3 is TGTGCCAGCAGCCGCTATGGCCATGGAGGCACAGATACGCAGTATTTT.

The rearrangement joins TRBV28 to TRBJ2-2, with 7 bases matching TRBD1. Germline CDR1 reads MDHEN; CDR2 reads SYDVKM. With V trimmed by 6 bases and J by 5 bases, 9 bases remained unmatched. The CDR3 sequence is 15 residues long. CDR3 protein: CASRFTGEGTGELFF. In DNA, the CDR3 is TGTGCCAGCAGATTTACAGGGGAAGGGACCGGGGAGCTGTTTTTT.

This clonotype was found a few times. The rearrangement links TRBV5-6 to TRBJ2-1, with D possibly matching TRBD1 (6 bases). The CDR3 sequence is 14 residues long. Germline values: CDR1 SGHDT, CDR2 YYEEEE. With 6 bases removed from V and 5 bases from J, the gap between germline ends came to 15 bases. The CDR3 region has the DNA TGTGCCAGCATTCTACGGACAGTAGACAATGAGCAGTTCTTC. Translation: CASILRTVDNEQFF.

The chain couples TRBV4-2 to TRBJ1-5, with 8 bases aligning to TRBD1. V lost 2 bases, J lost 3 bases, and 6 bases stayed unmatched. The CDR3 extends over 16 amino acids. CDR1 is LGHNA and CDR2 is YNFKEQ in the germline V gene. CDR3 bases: TGTGCCAGCAGCCAACAACAGGGGGGGTACAATCAGCCCCAGCATTTT. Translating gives CASSQQQGGYNQPQHF.

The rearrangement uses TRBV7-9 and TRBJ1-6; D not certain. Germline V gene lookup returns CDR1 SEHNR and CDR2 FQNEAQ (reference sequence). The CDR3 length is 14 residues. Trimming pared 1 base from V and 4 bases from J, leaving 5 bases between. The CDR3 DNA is TGTGCCAGCAGCTTAGGAGATTATAATTCACCCCTCCACTTT. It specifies CASSLGDYNSPLHF.

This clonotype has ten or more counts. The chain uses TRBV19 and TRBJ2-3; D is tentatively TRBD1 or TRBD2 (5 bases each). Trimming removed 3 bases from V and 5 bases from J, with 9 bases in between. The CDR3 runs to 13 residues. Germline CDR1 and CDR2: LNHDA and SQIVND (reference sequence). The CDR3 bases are TGTGCCAGTAGTATTCCAGGGAGAGATACGCAGTATTTT. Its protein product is CASSIPGRDTQYF.